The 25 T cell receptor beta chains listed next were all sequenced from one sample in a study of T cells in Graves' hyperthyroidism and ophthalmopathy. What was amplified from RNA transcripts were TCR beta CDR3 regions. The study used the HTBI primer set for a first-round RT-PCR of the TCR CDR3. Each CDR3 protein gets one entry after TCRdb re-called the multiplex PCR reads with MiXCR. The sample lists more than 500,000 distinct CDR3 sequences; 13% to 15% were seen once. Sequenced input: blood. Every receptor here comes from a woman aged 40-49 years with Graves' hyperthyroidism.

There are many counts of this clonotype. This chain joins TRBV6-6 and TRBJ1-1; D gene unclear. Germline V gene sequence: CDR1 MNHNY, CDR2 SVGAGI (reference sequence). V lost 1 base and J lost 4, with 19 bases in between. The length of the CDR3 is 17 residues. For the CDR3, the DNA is TGTGCCAGCAGTTACTACCTACTACCCCGGAGGAGCACTGAAGCTTTCTTT. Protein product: CASSYYLLPRRSTEAFF.

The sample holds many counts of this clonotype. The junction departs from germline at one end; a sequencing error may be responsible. The CDR3 DNA reads as TGTGCTAGCAGCTTAGAGGCCGGGACTACAAGCAATGAGCAGTTCTTC. It specifies CASSLEAGTTSNEQFF. The genes are TRBV7-7 and TRBJ2-1; TRBD2 aligns across 7 bases. Germline V gene lookup returns CDR1 SSHAT and CDR2 FNYEAQ (reference sequence). The CDR3 consists of 16 residues.

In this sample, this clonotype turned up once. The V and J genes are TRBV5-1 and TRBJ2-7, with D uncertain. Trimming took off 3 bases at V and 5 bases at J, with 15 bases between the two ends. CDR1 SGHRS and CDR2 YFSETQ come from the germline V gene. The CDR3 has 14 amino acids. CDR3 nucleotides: TGCGCCAGCAGCTGGACGGTGATAGGAAACGAGCAGTACTTC. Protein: CASSWTVIGNEQYF.

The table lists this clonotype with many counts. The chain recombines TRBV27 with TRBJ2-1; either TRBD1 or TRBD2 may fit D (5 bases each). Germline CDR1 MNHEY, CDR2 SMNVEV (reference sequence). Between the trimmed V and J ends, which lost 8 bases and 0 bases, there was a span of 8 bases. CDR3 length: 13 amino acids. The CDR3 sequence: CASAGSSYNEQFF. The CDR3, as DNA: TGTGCCAGCGCAGGGAGCTCCTACAATGAGCAGTTCTTC.

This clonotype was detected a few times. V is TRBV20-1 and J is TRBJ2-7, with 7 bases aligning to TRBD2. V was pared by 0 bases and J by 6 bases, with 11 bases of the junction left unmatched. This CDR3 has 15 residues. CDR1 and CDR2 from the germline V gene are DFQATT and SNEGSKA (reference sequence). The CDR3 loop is CSAREYGEGRGEQYF. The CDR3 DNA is TGCAGTGCTAGAGAGTACGGGGAGGGCCGGGGCGAGCAGTACTTC.

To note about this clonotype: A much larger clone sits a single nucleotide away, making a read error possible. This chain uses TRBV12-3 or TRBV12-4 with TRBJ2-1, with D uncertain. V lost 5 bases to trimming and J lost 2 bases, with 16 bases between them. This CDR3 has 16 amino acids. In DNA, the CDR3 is TGTGCCAGCAGTGACAACCTACGGTCCCCCTACAATGAGCAGTTCTTC. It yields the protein CASSDNLRSPYNEQFF.

The DNA for the CDR3 is TGTGCCAGTAGTATGCAGGGACCCCAAGAGACCCAGTACTTC. As protein: CASSMQGPQETQYF. V usage is TRBV19 and J usage is TRBJ2-5; D may be TRBD1 or TRBD2 (5 bases each). Germline V gene sequence: CDR1 LNHDA, CDR2 SQIVND (reference sequence). V was clipped by 3 bases and J by 1 base, with 9 bases between them. The length of the CDR3 is 14 residues.

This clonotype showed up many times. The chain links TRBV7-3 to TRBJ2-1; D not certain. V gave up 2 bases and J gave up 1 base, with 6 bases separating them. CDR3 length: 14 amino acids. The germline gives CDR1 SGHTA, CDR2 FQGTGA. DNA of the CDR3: TGTGCCAGCAGCTTAGGTTCATCCTACAATGAGCAGTTCTTC. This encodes CASSLGSSYNEQFF.

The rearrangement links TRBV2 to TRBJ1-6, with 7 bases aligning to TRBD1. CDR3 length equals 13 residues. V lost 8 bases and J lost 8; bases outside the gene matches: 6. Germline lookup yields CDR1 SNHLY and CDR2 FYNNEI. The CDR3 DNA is TGTGCCAGCGAGGACAGGAGAGATTCACCCCTCCACTTT. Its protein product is CASEDRRDSPLHF. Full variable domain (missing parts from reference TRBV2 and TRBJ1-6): EPEVTQTPSHQVTQMGQEVILRCVPISNHLYFYWYRQILGQKVEFLVSFYNNEISEKSEIFDDQFSVERPDGSNFTLKIRSTKLEDSAMYFCASEDRRDSPLHFGNGTRLTVT.

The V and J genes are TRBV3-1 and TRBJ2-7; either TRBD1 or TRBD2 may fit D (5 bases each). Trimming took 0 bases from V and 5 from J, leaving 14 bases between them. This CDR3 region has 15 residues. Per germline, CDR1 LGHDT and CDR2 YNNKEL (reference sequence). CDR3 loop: CASSQESGRGHEQYF. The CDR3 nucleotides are TGTGCCAGCAGCCAAGAGTCAGGTAGGGGACACGAGCAGTACTTC.

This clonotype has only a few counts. The CDR3 is CASSLYGSARGYGYTF. In DNA, the CDR3 is TGTGCCAGCAGTTTATACGGGTCGGCCAGGGGTTATGGCTACACCTTC. The J gene is TRBJ1-2, the V gene TRBV27, with D perhaps matching TRBD1 (6 bases). There are 16 residues in the CDR3. Germline V gene data show CDR1 as MNHEY and CDR2 as SMNVEV (reference sequence). Trimming stripped 1 base from V and 5 bases from J, with 17 bases between.

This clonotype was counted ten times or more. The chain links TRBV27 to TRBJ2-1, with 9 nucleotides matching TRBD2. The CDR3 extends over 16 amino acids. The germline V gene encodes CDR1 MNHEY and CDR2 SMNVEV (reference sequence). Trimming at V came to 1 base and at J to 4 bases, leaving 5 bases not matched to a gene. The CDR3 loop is CASSLFASGIYNEQFF. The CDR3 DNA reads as TGTGCCAGCAGTTTATTTGCTAGCGGGATATACAATGAGCAGTTCTTC.

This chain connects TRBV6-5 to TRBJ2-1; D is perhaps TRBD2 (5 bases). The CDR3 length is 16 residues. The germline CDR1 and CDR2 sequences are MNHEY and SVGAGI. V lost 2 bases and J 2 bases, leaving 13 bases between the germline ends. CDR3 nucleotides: TGTGCCAGCAGTTACGGTCGGGGTGGAGCCTACAATGAGCAGTTCTTC. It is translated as CASSYGRGGAYNEQFF.

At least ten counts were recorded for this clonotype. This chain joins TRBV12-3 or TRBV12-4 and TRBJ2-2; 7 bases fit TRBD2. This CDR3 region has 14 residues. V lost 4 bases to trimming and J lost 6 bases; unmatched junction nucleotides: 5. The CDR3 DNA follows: TGTGCCAGCAGTTCCGGGACTACCTCCGGGGAGCTGTTTTTT. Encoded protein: CASSSGTTSGELFF.

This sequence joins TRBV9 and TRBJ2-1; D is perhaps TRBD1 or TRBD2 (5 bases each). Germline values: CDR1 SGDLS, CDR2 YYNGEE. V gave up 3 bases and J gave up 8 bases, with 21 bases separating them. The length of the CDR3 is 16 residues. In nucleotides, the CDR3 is TGTGCCAGCAGCGCGAAACAGGTGAATAGGGACCATGAGCAGTTCTTC. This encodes CASSAKQVNRDHEQFF.

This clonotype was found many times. For the CDR3, the DNA is TGTGCCAGCTCACCCGCCGGGACAGGGATGGAAAAACTGTTTTTT. Translated, it gives CASSPAGTGMEKLFF. V is TRBV18 and J is TRBJ1-4, with 9 bases lining up with TRBD1. The CDR3 consists of 15 residues. J gave up 8 bases and V 3 bases, and 7 bases lay outside the gene matches. The germline V gene encodes CDR1 KGHSH and CDR2 LQKENI. The entire variable domain, with the rest obtained from reference TRBV18 and TRBJ1-4, is as follows: NAGVMQNPRHLVRRRGQEARLRCSPMKGHSHVYWYRQLPEEGLKFMVYLQKENIIDESGMPKERFSAEFPKEGPSILRIQQVVRGDSAAYFCASSPAGTGMEKLFFGSGTQLSVL.

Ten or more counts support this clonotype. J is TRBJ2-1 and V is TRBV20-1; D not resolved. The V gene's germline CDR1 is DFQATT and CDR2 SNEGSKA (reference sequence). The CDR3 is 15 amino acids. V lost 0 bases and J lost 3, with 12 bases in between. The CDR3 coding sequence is TGCAGTGCTAGAGACCCACGGACCGACTACAATGAGCAGTTCTTC. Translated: CSARDPRTDYNEQFF.

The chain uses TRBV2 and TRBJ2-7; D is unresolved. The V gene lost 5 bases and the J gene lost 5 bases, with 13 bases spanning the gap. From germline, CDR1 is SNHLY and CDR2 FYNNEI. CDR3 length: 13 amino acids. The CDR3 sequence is CASSYRLDDEQYF. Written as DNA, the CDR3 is TGTGCCAGCAGTTACCGACTCGACGACGAGCAGTACTTC. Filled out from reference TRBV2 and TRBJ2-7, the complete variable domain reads EPEVTQTPSHQVTQMGQEVILRCVPISNHLYFYWYRQILGQKVEFLVSFYNNEISEKSEIFDDQFSVERPDGSNFTLKIRSTKLEDSAMYFCASSYRLDDEQYFGPGTRLTVT.

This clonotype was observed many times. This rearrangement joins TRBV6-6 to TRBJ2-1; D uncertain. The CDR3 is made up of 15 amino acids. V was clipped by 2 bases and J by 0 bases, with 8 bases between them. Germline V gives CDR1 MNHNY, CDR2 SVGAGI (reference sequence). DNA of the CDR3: TGTGCCAGCAGTTACCTGGATAGCTCCTACAATGAGCAGTTCTTC. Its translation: CASSYLDSSYNEQFF.

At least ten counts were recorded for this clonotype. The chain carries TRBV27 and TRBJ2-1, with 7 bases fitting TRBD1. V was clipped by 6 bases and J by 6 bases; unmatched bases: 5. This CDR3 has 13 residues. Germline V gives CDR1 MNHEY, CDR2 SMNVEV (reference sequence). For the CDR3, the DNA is TGTGCCAGCAGGCTAAACAGGGGCAATGAGCAGTTCTTC. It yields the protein CASRLNRGNEQFF.

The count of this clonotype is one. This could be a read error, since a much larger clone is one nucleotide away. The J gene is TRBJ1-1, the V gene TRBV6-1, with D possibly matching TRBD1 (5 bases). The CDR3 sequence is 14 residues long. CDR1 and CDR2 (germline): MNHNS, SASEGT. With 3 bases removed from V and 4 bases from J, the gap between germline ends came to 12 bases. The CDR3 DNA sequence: TGTGCCAGCAGTGAGCAGGGCCTGGGCACTGAAGCTTTCTTT. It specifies CASSEQGLGTEAFF.

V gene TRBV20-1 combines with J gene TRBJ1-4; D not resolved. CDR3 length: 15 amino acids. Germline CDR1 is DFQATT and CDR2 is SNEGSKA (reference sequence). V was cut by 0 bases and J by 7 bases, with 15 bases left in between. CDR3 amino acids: CSARDAGVSSEKLFF. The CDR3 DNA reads TGCAGTGCTAGAGATGCCGGGGTGTCCTCTGAAAAACTGTTTTTT.

Here the CDR3 reads CASSGYEGYNEQFF. The CDR3 DNA reads TGCGCCAGCAGTGGTTATGAGGGCTACAATGAGCAGTTCTTC. The V call is TRBV10-2, the J call TRBJ2-1; possible D gene TRBD2, 5 bases. The CDR3 totals 14 residues. V lost 4 bases and J 3 bases, leaving 10 bases between the germline ends. Germline lookup yields CDR1 WSHSY and CDR2 SAAADI.

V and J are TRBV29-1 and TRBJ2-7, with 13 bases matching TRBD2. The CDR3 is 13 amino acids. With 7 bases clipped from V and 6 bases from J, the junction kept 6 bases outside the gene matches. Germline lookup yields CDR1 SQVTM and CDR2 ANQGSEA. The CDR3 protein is CSGGTSGTREQYF. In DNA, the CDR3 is TGCAGCGGTGGGACTAGCGGGACTCGCGAGCAGTACTTC.

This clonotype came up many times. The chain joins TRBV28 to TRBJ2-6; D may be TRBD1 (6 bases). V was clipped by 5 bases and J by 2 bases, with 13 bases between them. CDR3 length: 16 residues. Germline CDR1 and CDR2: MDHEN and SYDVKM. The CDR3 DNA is TGTGCCAGCAGTCAACAGGGAAGGACTGGGGCCAACGTCCTGACTTTC. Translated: CASSQQGRTGANVLTF.